The rows below give T cell receptor beta chains drawn from one sample of a study of brain T cells in children with intractable seizures. Libraries were prepared by immunoSEQ multiplex PCR; TCRdb keeps only in-frame clonotypes and omits some of them. The table has under 150,000 clones, under 95% seen once. Sequencing used peripheral blood, obtained at surgery. The source of these receptors is a boy less than two years old with hemimegalencephaly and intractable seizures. The CDR3 runs from the conserved cysteine through the conserved F or W. A D gene is named only where the DNA matches it firmly. A clone size is listed for some rows: how often the clone was seen (once, few, many), or a class if it is expanded.

>TRBJ2-3|.|once|TRBV4-1
CASSRIGGSGGDTQYF
TGCGCCAGCAGCCGGATAGGAGGCTCTGGGGGAGATACGCAGTATTTT
>TRBJ2-7|TRBD1|.|TRBV6-5
CASSIRQGHEQYF
TGTGCCAGCAGTATCCGACAGGGCCACGAGCAGTACTTC
>TRBJ2-1|.|.|TRBV12-2
CASRLWLSGTSYNEQFF
TGTGCAAGTCGCTTATGGTTAAGCGGAACCTCCTACAATGAGCAGTTCTTC
>TRBJ2-2|.|.|TRBV2
CASSAGPSTGELFF
TGTGCCAGCAGCGCGGGACCGAGCACCGGGGAGCTGTTTTTT
>TRBJ1-6|TRBD1|.|TRBV3-1/TRBV3-2
CASSPPSSTGPINSPLHF
TGTGCCAGCAGCCCGCCGAGTTCGACAGGGCCGATAAATTCACCCCTCCACTTT
>TRBJ1-2|TRBD1|once|TRBV7-2
CASSLDRDGGYTF
TGTGCCAGCAGCTTGGACAGGGACGGTGGCTACACCTTC
>TRBJ2-7|TRBD1|.|TRBV7-9
CASSYDRVHEQYF
TGTGCCAGCAGTTACGACAGGGTCCACGAGCAGTACTTC
>TRBJ2-1|TRBD2|.|TRBV7-3
CASSTGLAGVRNEQFF
TGTGCCAGCAGCACCGGACTAGCGGGAGTACGGAATGAGCAGTTCTTC
>TRBJ2-7|.|.|TRBV19
CASSYQGRYEQYF
TGTGCCAGTAGTTACCAGGGGCGGTACGAGCAGTACTTC
>TRBJ2-3|.|.|TRBV28
CASSLARSTDTQYF
TGTGCCAGCAGTTTAGCGAGAAGCACAGATACGCAGTATTTT
>TRBJ1-5|TRBD1|.|TRBV9
CASTPISDRVESNQPQHF
TGTGCCAGCACCCCTATATCGGACAGGGTGGAAAGCAATCAGCCCCAGCATTTT
>TRBJ1-2|.|.|TRBV5-6
CASSLVDAVNYGYTF
TGTGCCAGCAGCTTGGTGGACGCGGTTAACTATGGCTACACCTTC
>TRBJ2-1|.|.|TRBV13
CASSFTGFTYNEQFF
TGTGCCAGCAGCTTTACGGGTTTCACCTACAATGAGCAGTTCTTC
>TRBJ2-3|.|.|TRBV11-2
CASSYGEFEDTQYF
TGTGCCAGCAGCTACGGGGAGTTTGAAGATACGCAGTATTTT
>TRBJ1-2|TRBD1|.|TRBV12-5
CASGFLTTGTNYGYTF
TGTGCTAGTGGTTTTCTAACGACAGGGACTAACTATGGCTACACCTTC
>TRBJ1-1|.|.|TRBV7-2
CASSLVGWGTEAFF
TGTGCCAGCAGCTTAGTGGGGTGGGGCACTGAAGCTTTCTTT
>TRBJ1-5|.|.|TRBV14
CASSQGCGAGEKPQHF
TGTGCCAGCAGCCAAGGTTGTGGGGCAGGGGAAAAGCCCCAGCATTTT
>TRBJ2-7|.|.|TRBV20-1
CSASLQLGVISYEQYF
TGCAGTGCTAGTCTTCAGCTAGGCGTCATCTCCTACGAGCAGTACTTC
>TRBJ1-6|TRBD1|few|TRBV7-2
CASSLNRGGPNSPLHF
TGTGCCAGCAGCTTAAATAGAGGGGGCCCAAATTCACCCCTCCACTTT
>TRBJ1-6|.|.|TRBV4-1
CASSQHYNSPLHF
TGCGCCAGCAGCCAACACTATAATTCACCCCTCCACTTT
>TRBJ1-4|.|.|TRBV28
CASTASATNEKLFF
TGTGCCAGCACCGCGAGCGCAACTAATGAAAAACTGTTTTTT
>TRBJ1-1|.|.|TRBV11-3
CASSSYRDTEAFF
TGTGCCAGCAGCTCGTACCGGGACACTGAAGCTTTCTTT
>TRBJ2-1|.|.|TRBV5-1
CASTPLRGDNEQFF
TGCGCCAGCACCCCCCTGCGGGGCGACAATGAGCAGTTCTTC